The 14 T cell receptor beta chains below come from one sample, sequenced in a study of shared clonotypes between healthy human individuals. TCRdb's table, derived via immunoSEQ multiplex PCR, lists solely in-frame clones and lacks some. The data show 1,400,000 or so clones, just under 99% seen once. The sequencing sample was made of naive CD4+ T cells sorted from blood. Sample subset: CD45RA+ positively selected. These receptors were taken from a man between 25 and 39 years old in good health.

The chain couples TRBV28 to TRBJ2-1; D gene ambiguous. The ends were cut back, 4 bases at V and 7 bases at J, with 17 bases in the middle. This CDR3 has 15 amino acids. Germline loops: CDR1 MDHEN, CDR2 SYDVKM. CDR3 region: CASSSKVRFPNEQFF. CDR3 coding DNA: TGTGCCAGCAGTTCTAAGGTCAGGTTTCCTAATGAGCAGTTCTTC.

V is TRBV7-9 and J is TRBJ2-1; 11 positions agree with TRBD1. The J segment lost 7 bases and the V segment lost 5 bases, leaving 1 base of the junction unmatched. The CDR3 is 13 amino acids. Looked up from germline, CDR1 is SEHNR and CDR2 is FQNEAQ (reference sequence). CDR3 DNA: TGTGCCAGCAGCCGGGACAGGGGGAATGAGCAGTTCTTC. Translation: CASSRDRGNEQFF.

V is TRBV19 and J is TRBJ2-5; D is unresolved. The germline CDR1 and CDR2 sequences are LNHDA and SQIVND (reference sequence). The CDR3 extends over 13 amino acids. V was clipped by 5 bases and J by 1 base, with 8 bases between them. CDR3 sequence (DNA): TGTGCCAGTAGTTTCTCGACCCAAGAGACCCAGTACTTC. Its translation: CASSFSTQETQYF.

The chain recombines TRBV9 with TRBJ2-7; 7 nucleotides agree with TRBD2. The V and J ends lost 4 bases and 4 bases, in that order; junction bases with no gene match: 11. The CDR3 extends over 15 amino acids. Germline V gives CDR1 SGDLS, CDR2 YYNGEE. Written as DNA, the CDR3 is TGTGCCAGCAGCCCCTGGGAGGGGAACCGTTACGAGCAGTACTTC. Translated, it gives CASSPWEGNRYEQYF.

The V call is TRBV28, the J call TRBJ1-5; D not resolved. The length of the CDR3 is 16 residues. Germline V gene lookup returns CDR1 MDHEN and CDR2 SYDVKM. Trimming cost V 9 bases and J 0 bases, with 18 bases left between them. The CDR3 DNA sequence: TGTGCCAGTCGTGACACGACAATCAATAGCAATCAGCCCCAGCATTTT. It specifies CASRDTTINSNQPQHF.

J is TRBJ2-3 and V is TRBV5-6, with D unclear. Germline lookup yields CDR1 SGHDT and CDR2 YYEEEE. Trimming took off 4 bases at V and 2 bases at J, with 5 bases between the two ends. The CDR3 contains 12 residues. Here the CDR3 DNA reads TGTGCCAGCAGCCTCAACACAGATACGCAGTATTTT. It yields the protein CASSLNTDTQYF. The complete variable domain, with remaining parts taken from reference TRBV5-6 and TRBJ2-3, reads DAGVTQSPTHLIKTRGQQVTLRCSPKSGHDTVSWYQQALGQGPQFIFQYYEEEERQRGNFPDRFSGHQFPNYSSELNVNALLLGDSALYLCASSLNTDTQYFGPGTRLTVL.

This sequence joins TRBV5-1 and TRBJ2-7; D possibly matches TRBD1 or TRBD2 (5 bases each). Trimming removed 5 bases from V and 2 bases from J, with 17 bases in between. The CDR3 consists of 15 residues. Germline assignment: CDR1 SGHRS and CDR2 YFSETQ. The CDR3 loop is CASSLAGTHTYEQYF. CDR3 nucleotides: TGCGCCAGCAGTCTTGCCGGGACCCACACCTACGAGCAGTACTTC.

This clone came up once. The chain recombines TRBV7-9 with TRBJ2-5; 7 bases line up with TRBD2. V shed 2 bases, J shed 2 bases, and the junction held 11 bases outside the gene matches. The CDR3 length is 17 residues. Germline V gene data show CDR1 as SEHNR and CDR2 as FQNEAQ (reference sequence). The CDR3 loop reads CASSLFHRKAGQETQYF. The CDR3 bases are TGTGCCAGCAGCTTATTCCACAGGAAAGCGGGACAAGAGACCCAGTACTTC.

With regard to this clone: The identical CDR3 is also encoded by other nucleotide sequences in the sample. The chain uses TRBV5-1 and TRBJ2-7; D perhaps matches TRBD1 (5 bases). Germline V lookup: CDR1 SGHRS, CDR2 YFSETQ. The ends were cut back, 0 bases at V and 3 bases at J, with 10 bases in the middle. CDR3 length: 14 residues. The CDR3 is CASSLAGQGYEQYF. The CDR3, as DNA: TGCGCCAGCAGCTTGGCCGGGCAGGGCTACGAGCAGTACTTC. Combining the CDR3 with reference TRBV5-1 and TRBJ2-7 gives the whole variable domain KAGVTQTPRYLIKTRGQQVTLSCSPISGHRSVSWYQQTPGQGLQFLFEYFSETQRNKGNFPGRFSGRQFSNSRSEMNVSTLELGDSALYLCASSLAGQGYEQYFGPGTRLTVT.

The chain is built from TRBV7-2 and TRBJ1-2; D remains ambiguous. The CDR3 runs 13 residues. Between the trimmed V and J ends, which lost 10 bases and 4 bases, there was a span of 16 bases. Germline CDR1 SGHTA, CDR2 FQGNSA. The CDR3 coding sequence is TGTGCCACAAAAGGTGGGGATGGCTATGGCTACACCTTC. This translates into CATKGGDGYGYTF.

This chain connects TRBV6-6 to TRBJ2-1; TRBD2 might be the D (5 bases). V lost 6 bases, J lost 3 bases, and 15 bases lay in between. Germline CDR1 and CDR2: MNHNY and SVGAGI (reference sequence). The CDR3 length is 15 residues. In nucleotides, the CDR3 is TGTGCCAGCAGCCTTTCAGTCGGGGTCTACAATGAGCAGTTCTTC. It specifies CASSLSVGVYNEQFF.

The V gene is TRBV5-1, the J gene TRBJ2-2; TRBD2 aligns across 11 bases. Germline V CDR1 and CDR2: SGHRS, YFSETQ. The CDR3 is 16 residues long. V lost 4 bases and J lost 2; bases outside the gene matches: 4. The CDR3 DNA sequence: TGCGCCAGCAGCCTTAGACTAGCGGGAAACACCGGGGAGCTGTTTTTT. Protein product: CASSLRLAGNTGELFF. Looking up the rest from reference TRBV5-1 and TRBJ2-2 gives the full variable domain: KAGVTQTPRYLIKTRGQQVTLSCSPISGHRSVSWYQQTPGQGLQFLFEYFSETQRNKGNFPGRFSGRQFSNSRSEMNVSTLELGDSALYLCASSLRLAGNTGELFFGEGSRLTVL.

The chain recombines TRBV9 with TRBJ2-1; D is perhaps TRBD2 (5 bases). This CDR3 is 16 amino acids long. Germline CDR1 reads SGDLS; CDR2 reads YYNGEE. Trimming took 0 bases from V and 0 from J, leaving 10 bases between them. The CDR3 loop is CASSVAGSTSYNEQFF. Here the CDR3 DNA reads TGTGCCAGCAGCGTAGCGGGGAGTACCTCCTACAATGAGCAGTTCTTC.

J is TRBJ2-2 and V is TRBV19, with 9 bases fitting TRBD2. The germline V gene encodes CDR1 LNHDA and CDR2 SQIVND (reference sequence). J was trimmed by 2 bases and V by 5 bases; bases with no gene match: 9. The length of the CDR3 is 17 residues. CDR3 sequence (DNA): TGTGCCAGTAGTCCGATGACTAGCGGTTCTAACACCGGGGAGCTGTTTTTT. It codes for CASSPMTSGSNTGELFF.